A single sample gave rise to the 3 T cell receptor beta chains below, sequenced in a study of blood T cell repertoires in COVID-19. The assay was immunoSEQ multiplex PCR, and TCRdb's table has in-frame clones only and misses some. The repertoire holds 180,000 or so clones, with 84% as singletons. Sequencing was carried out using peripheral blood. These receptors were collected from a woman between 65 and 79 years old with COVID-19, enrolled during active disease.

This chain joins TRBV28 and TRBJ2-7; 7 bases map to TRBD2. V lost 7 bases and J lost 5; bases outside the gene matches: 11. CDR1 is MDHEN, CDR2 SYDVKM, per germline. The CDR3 spans 14 residues. The CDR3 reads CASTQWGGEHEQYF. In nucleotides, the CDR3 is TGTGCCAGCACCCAATGGGGGGGGGAGCACGAGCAGTACTTC.

The chain uses TRBV5-1 and TRBJ2-2, with 7 bases lining up with TRBD1. After removal of 3 bases from V and 5 bases from J, the junction contained 22 bases not matched to a gene. The CDR3 sequence is 20 residues long. Germline-derived CDR1 and CDR2 are SGHRS and YFSETQ. The CDR3 bases are TGCGCCAGCAGCTCACGCCTACCAACAGGGACAGTGGCGCGGACCGGGGAGCTGTTTTTT. Its translation: CASSSRLPTGTVARTGELFF. Full variable domain (outside the CDR3, taken from reference TRBV5-1 and TRBJ2-2): KAGVTQTPRYLIKTRGQQVTLSCSPISGHRSVSWYQQTPGQGLQFLFEYFSETQRNKGNFPGRFSGRQFSNSRSEMNVSTLELGDSALYLCASSSRLPTGTVARTGELFFGEGSRLTVL.

The chain recombines TRBV19 with TRBJ1-1, with a tentative D call TRBD1 (5 bases). The CDR3 sequence is 15 residues long. Germline CDR1 and CDR2: LNHDA and SQIVND (reference sequence). V was shortened by 0 bases and J by 4 bases, with 12 bases between the two germline ends. CDR3 nucleotide sequence: TGTGCCAGTAGTATAGAAACCAGGGTCGGCACTGAAGCTTTCTTT. Its translation is CASSIETRVGTEAFF.